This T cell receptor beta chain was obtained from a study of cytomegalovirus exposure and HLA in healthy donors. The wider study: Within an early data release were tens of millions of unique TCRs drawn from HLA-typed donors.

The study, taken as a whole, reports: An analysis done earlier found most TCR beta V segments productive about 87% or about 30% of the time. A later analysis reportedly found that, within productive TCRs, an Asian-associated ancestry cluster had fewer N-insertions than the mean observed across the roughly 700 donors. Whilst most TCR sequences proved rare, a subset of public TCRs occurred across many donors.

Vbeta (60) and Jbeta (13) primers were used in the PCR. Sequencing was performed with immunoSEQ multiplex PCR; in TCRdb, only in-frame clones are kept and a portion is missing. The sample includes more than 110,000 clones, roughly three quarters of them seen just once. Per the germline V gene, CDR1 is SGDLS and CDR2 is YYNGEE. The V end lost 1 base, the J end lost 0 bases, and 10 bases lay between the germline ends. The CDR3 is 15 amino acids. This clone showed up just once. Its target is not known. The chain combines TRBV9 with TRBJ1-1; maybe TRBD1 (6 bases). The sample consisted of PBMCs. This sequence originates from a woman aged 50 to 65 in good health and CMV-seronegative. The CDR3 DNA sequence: TGTGCCAGCAGCGTAAACGGACAGATGAACACTGAAGCTTTCTTT. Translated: CASSVNGQMNTEAFF.